This T cell receptor (beta chain) stems from a study of T cell responses to AZD1222 COVID-19 vaccine. Germline values: CDR1 SQVTM, CDR2 ANQGSEA. The CDR3 extends over 14 amino acids. Between the trimmed V and J ends, which lost 6 bases and 0 bases, there was a span of 12 bases. Profiling relied on immunoSEQ multiplex PCR, and the TCRdb table lists in-frame clones only, not all of them. The sample contains 98,000 or so clones, roughly 90% of which appear only once. V gene TRBV29-1 combines with J gene TRBJ1-5; D remains unclear. The sequence was obtained from an adult in good health. The input for sequencing was peripheral blood, taken on day 0 of AZD1222 vaccination. CDR3 DNA: TGCAGCGTCCAGAGTGGAGATAGCAATCAGCCCCAGCATTTT. This codes for CSVQSGDSNQPQHF.